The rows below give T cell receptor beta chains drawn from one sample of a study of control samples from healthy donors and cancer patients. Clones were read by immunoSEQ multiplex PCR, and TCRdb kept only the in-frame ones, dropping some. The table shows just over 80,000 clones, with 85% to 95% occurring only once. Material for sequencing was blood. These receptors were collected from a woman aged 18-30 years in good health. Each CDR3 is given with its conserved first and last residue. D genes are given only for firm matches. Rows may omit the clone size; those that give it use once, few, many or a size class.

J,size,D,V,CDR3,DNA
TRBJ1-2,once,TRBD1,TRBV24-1,CATSDAGQGPYGYTF,TGTGCCACCAGTGATGCCGGACAGGGCCCCTATGGCTACACCTTC
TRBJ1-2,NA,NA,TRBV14,CASSPIGAGFNGYTF,TGTGCCAGCAGCCCCATTGGGGCAGGGTTTAATGGCTACACCTTC
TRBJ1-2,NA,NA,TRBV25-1,CASSDSQRYYGYTF,TGTGCCAGCAGTGACAGTCAGCGTTACTATGGCTACACCTTC
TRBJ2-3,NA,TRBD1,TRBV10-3,CAIRAGTETDTQYF,TGTGCCATCAGGGCAGGGACAGAGACAGATACGCAGTATTTT
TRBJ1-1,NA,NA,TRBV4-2,CASSQDVGRADTEAFF,TGTGCCAGCAGCCAAGATGTGGGCAGGGCGGACACTGAAGCTTTCTTT
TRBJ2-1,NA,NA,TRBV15,CATSRFTGAYNEQFF,TGTGCCACCAGCAGGTTCACTGGGGCCTACAATGAGCAGTTCTTC
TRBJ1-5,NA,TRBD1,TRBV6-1,CASSDPPGTGNQPQHF,TGTGCCAGCAGTGATCCACCCGGGACAGGAAATCAGCCCCAGCATTTT
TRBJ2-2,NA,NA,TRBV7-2,CASSLTNTGELFF,TGTGCCAGCAGCTTAACGAACACCGGGGAGCTGTTTTTT
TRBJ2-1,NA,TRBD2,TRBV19,CASSPPLASSYNEQFF,TGTGCCAGTAGTCCGCCACTAGCGAGCTCCTACAATGAGCAGTTCTTC
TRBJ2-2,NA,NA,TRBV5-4,CASSLSGYTGELFF,TGTGCCAGCAGCTTGTCAGGGTACACCGGGGAGCTGTTTTTT